The 2 T cell receptor beta chains listed next were all sequenced from one sample in a study of blood T cells in healthy people across ages. A sample-barcoded 5' primer and a J-beta primer mix were used in a second PCR of about 7 to 12 cycles. TCRdb itself ran the 5' RACE reads through MiXCR, one entry per CDR3 protein. This sample has 950,000 to 1,200,000 distinct CDR3 sequences, with around two fifths found just once. Material for sequencing was blood. The receptor source for this set is a man younger than 30 in good health.

The table lists this clonotype with a few counts. The chain has TRBV27 and TRBJ1-2; D is perhaps TRBD1 (6 bases). The CDR3 runs to 15 residues. CDR1 MNHEY and CDR2 SMNVEV come from the germline V gene (reference sequence). V was pared by 5 bases and J by 7 bases, with 20 bases between. The CDR3 loop reads CASSPSFADRFGYTF. The CDR3 region has the DNA TGTGCCAGCAGTCCAAGCTTTGCCGACAGGTTTGGCTACACCTTC.

The rearrangement uses TRBV9 and TRBJ2-2; TRBD1 matches 7 bases. The J segment lost 4 bases and the V segment lost 3 bases, leaving 15 bases of the junction unmatched. The CDR3 length is 18 residues. Germline V gives CDR1 SGDLS, CDR2 YYNGEE. The CDR3 protein is CASSDRRMGTEVTGELFF. The CDR3 DNA is TGTGCCAGCAGCGACAGACGGATGGGGACAGAGGTCACCGGGGAGCTGTTTTTT.